Each of the 19 T cell receptor beta chains below was sequenced from the same sample in a study of blood T cell repertoires in COVID-19 (dated by TCRdb to about 2020). Library generation was performed with the immunoSEQ multiplex PCR assay. The clones in this table, taken by TCRdb from immuneACCESS, are in-frame only. Not every clone is retained; where verified, under half of the shortfall comes from an unresolved V gene, and the cause of the rest is unknown. The sample table holds under 200,000 clones, of which over 75% were seen once. The top ten clones comprise approximately 9.8% of the sample. Material: peripheral blood. Receptors originate from an elderly woman with acute or convalescent COVID-19.

The chain recombines TRBV19 with TRBJ2-1, with 11 positions matching TRBD2. CDR1 is LNHDA, CDR2 SQIVND, per germline (reference sequence). Losses at the gene ends were 7 bases for V and 9 bases for J; bases not matched to a gene: 8. The length of the CDR3 is 14 residues. CDR3 loop: CASTGTSGYGEQFF. CDR3 nucleotides: TGTGCCAGTACCGGGACTAGCGGATACGGTGAGCAGTTCTTC.

The chain couples TRBV10-3 to TRBJ1-5; D gene unclear. Germline V gene lookup returns CDR1 ENHRY and CDR2 SYGVKD. This CDR3 is 15 amino acids long. V gave up 4 bases and J gave up 4 bases, with 14 bases separating them. CDR3: CAISVSHESNQPQHF. CDR3 bases: TGTGCCATCAGTGTCTCCCACGAGAGTAATCAGCCCCAGCATTTT.

V and J are TRBV7-9 and TRBJ2-7; a possible D gene is TRBD2 (6 bases). The V gene lost 5 bases and the J gene lost 3 bases, with 17 bases spanning the gap. CDR3 length: 15 amino acids. Germline CDR1 is SEHNR and CDR2 is FQNEAQ (reference sequence). The CDR3 DNA reads as TGTGCCAGCAGCGTAACCGGGGGAACAATCTACGAGCAGTACTTC. This encodes CASSVTGGTIYEQYF. The variable domain in full, with the rest retrieved from reference TRBV7-9 and TRBJ2-7, is DTGVSQNPRHKITKRGQNVTFRCDPISEHNRLYWYRQTLGQGPEFLTYFQNEAQLEKSRLLSDRFSAERPKGSFSTLEIQRTEQGDSAMYLCASSVTGGTIYEQYFGPGTRLTVT.

The rearrangement joins TRBV7-2 to TRBJ2-7, with 9 bases matching TRBD1. This CDR3 has 15 amino acids. V lost 2 bases and J lost 2; bases outside the gene matches: 4. From germline, CDR1 is SGHTA and CDR2 FQGNSA. CDR3 DNA sequence: TGTGCCAGCAGCTTAACGGGACAGGGTCCCTACGAGCAGTACTTC. The encoded protein is CASSLTGQGPYEQYF.

CDR3 sequence: CASSQDHGNEKLFF. The CDR3 DNA follows: TGCGCCAGCAGCCAAGATCACGGTAATGAAAAACTGTTTTTT. The V gene is TRBV4-3, the J gene TRBJ1-4; D unclear. This CDR3 is 14 amino acids long. Germline lookup yields CDR1 LGHNA and CDR2 YSLEER. V gave up 0 bases and J gave up 4 bases, with 6 bases separating them.

The J gene is TRBJ1-4, the V gene TRBV6-5; 10 bases map to TRBD1. The J segment lost 8 bases and the V segment lost 5 bases, leaving 5 bases of the junction unmatched. The length of the CDR3 is 14 residues. Germline V gene lookup returns CDR1 MNHEY and CDR2 SVGAGI. The CDR3, as DNA: TGTGCCAGCAGTAGGACAGGGGGACGGGAAAAACTGTTTTTT. Amino acids: CASSRTGGREKLFF.

V and J are TRBV7-2 and TRBJ1-2, with 8 nucleotides matching TRBD1. Germline V lookup: CDR1 SGHTA, CDR2 FQGNSA. The V segment lost 2 bases and the J segment 4 bases; nucleotides outside the gene matches: 6. The CDR3 runs to 15 residues. The CDR3 spells CASSLNAGGTYGYTF. The CDR3 coding sequence is TGTGCCAGCAGCTTAAATGCAGGGGGCACCTATGGCTACACCTTC.

The V gene is TRBV9, the J gene TRBJ1-6, with a tentative D call TRBD1 (5 bases). Trimming took off 0 bases at V and 10 bases at J, with 8 bases between the two ends. The CDR3 is 13 amino acids. The germline V gene has CDR1 SGDLS and CDR2 YYNGEE. The CDR3 nucleotides are TGTGCCAGCAGCGTAGGACAGATATCACCCCTCCACTTT. Protein product: CASSVGQISPLHF.

V gene TRBV11-3 combines with J gene TRBJ1-3; 8 positions agree with TRBD1. CDR3 length: 16 residues. Per germline, CDR1 SGHNT and CDR2 YENEEA. The trim removed 1 base at V and 3 bases at J, leaving 5 bases unmatched. The CDR3 bases are TGTGCCAGCAGCTTAGCCAGGGGGCGTGATGGAAACACCATATATTTT. Translating gives CASSLARGRDGNTIYF.

V usage is TRBV7-9 and J usage is TRBJ1-3; D gene unclear. The CDR3 is 12 amino acids. The V gene's germline CDR1 is SEHNR and CDR2 FQNEAQ (reference sequence). V was pared by 4 bases and J by 6 bases, with 7 bases between. The CDR3 spells CASSSTPNTIYF. The CDR3 DNA reads as TGTGCCAGCAGCTCTACCCCAAACACCATATATTTT.

This clone showed up just once. This chain connects TRBV19 to TRBJ1-6; maybe TRBD1 (5 bases). The CDR3 extends over 13 amino acids. Trimming pared 4 bases from V and 10 bases from J, leaving 11 bases between. Germline-derived CDR1 and CDR2 are LNHDA and SQIVND (reference sequence). As DNA, the CDR3 is TGTGCCAGTAGTAGAGACAGTAACTCACCCCTCCACTTT. Translating it yields CASSRDSNSPLHF. Variable domain in full (rest from reference TRBV19 and TRBJ1-6): DGGITQSPKYLFRKEGQNVTLSCEQNLNHDAMYWYRQDPGQGLRLIYYSQIVNDFQKGDIAEGYSVSREKKESFPLTVTSAQKNPTAFYLCASSRDSNSPLHFGNGTRLTVT.

This clone was detected only once. The V gene is TRBV4-3, the J gene TRBJ1-2, with D possibly being TRBD1 (6 bases). There are 17 residues in the CDR3. V lost 0 bases, J lost 1 base, and 15 bases lay in between. The germline CDR1 and CDR2 sequences are LGHNA and YSLEER. This chain's CDR3 is CASSQDYPDSFNYGYTF. The CDR3, as DNA: TGCGCCAGCAGCCAAGATTATCCGGACAGCTTTAACTATGGCTACACCTTC.

This chain uses TRBV6-5 with TRBJ1-4; D remains unclear. V was pared by 2 bases and J by 0 bases, with 7 bases between. Germline V gives CDR1 MNHEY, CDR2 SVGAGI. The length of the CDR3 is 15 residues. This CDR3 is CASSYAAATNEKLFF. Here the CDR3 DNA reads TGTGCCAGCAGTTACGCCGCAGCAACTAATGAAAAACTGTTTTTT.

The chain links TRBV19 to TRBJ2-1, with D perhaps TRBD1 (5 bases). Germline CDR1 and CDR2: LNHDA and SQIVND (reference sequence). The CDR3 is made up of 13 amino acids. The V end was cut by 4 bases, the J end by 10 bases, with 14 bases between. In DNA form, the CDR3 reads TGTGCCAGTAGTAAGCGCGTGACAGCCGAGCAGTTCTTC. Translation gives CASSKRVTAEQFF.

The chain uses TRBV6-2 or TRBV6-3 and TRBJ1-5, with D possibly being TRBD1 (6 bases). CDR1 MNHEY and CDR2 SVGEGT come from the germline V gene. The CDR3 spans 18 residues. V was pared by 0 bases and J by 2 bases, with 17 bases between. The CDR3 protein is CASSYSYGGAVGNQPQHF. CDR3 DNA: TGTGCCAGCAGTTACTCGTATGGGGGGGCGGTTGGCAATCAGCCCCAGCATTTT.

This chain links TRBV29-1 with TRBJ2-7; D unclear. CDR1 is SQVTM and CDR2 is ANQGSEA in the germline V gene. This CDR3 comprises 12 residues. The germline V and J ends were trimmed by 4 bases and 1 base, with 8 bases remaining between them. In nucleotides, the CDR3 is TGCAGCGTTGGTTACAAGTCCTACGAGCAGTACTTC. This gives the protein CSVGYKSYEQYF.

The V call is TRBV7-9, the J call TRBJ1-1; 11 bases are shared with TRBD1. The V segment lost 5 bases and the J segment 6 bases; nucleotides outside the gene matches: 8. The CDR3 sequence is 15 residues long. Germline V gene lookup returns CDR1 SEHNR and CDR2 FQNEAQ (reference sequence). The CDR3 region is CASSPGQGAGSEAFF. The DNA for the CDR3 is TGTGCCAGCAGCCCCGGACAGGGGGCGGGTTCTGAAGCTTTCTTT.

The chain combines TRBV18 with TRBJ2-7, with a possible D match to TRBD1 (5 bases). The CDR3 covers 12 residues. CDR1 KGHSH and CDR2 LQKENI come from the germline V gene. The ends were cut back, 2 bases at V and 6 bases at J, with 8 bases in the middle. This CDR3 is CASSPGALEQYF. The CDR3 DNA sequence: TGTGCCAGCTCACCAGGGGCACTCGAGCAGTACTTC.

The chain couples TRBV6-5 to TRBJ2-1; D not certain. Trimming shortened V by 1 base and J by 4 bases, and 11 bases separated the two germline ends. Germline-derived CDR1 and CDR2 are MNHEY and SVGAGI. The length of the CDR3 is 15 residues. CDR3 nucleotide sequence: TGTGCCAGCAGTTACTGGCCCATTGATTACAATGAGCAGTTCTTC. The encoded protein is CASSYWPIDYNEQFF.